A selection of T cell receptor beta chains follows, all from one sample in a study of blood T cell repertoires in COVID-19. Repertoires were generated with immunoSEQ multiplex PCR, while TCRdb's copy carries only in-frame clones and drops some. Here the sample spans 200,000 to 300,000 clones, about 87% being singletons. The sequenced sample consisted of peripheral blood. These receptors all come from a human donor in a cohort sampled during active COVID-19. CDR3s include the opening cysteine and the closing phenylalanine or tryptophan. The D gene is left open where the match is weak. Some rows mark clone size as missing; the rest say once, few, many or name a class of expanded clone.

clone_size: .; v_call: TRBV10-1; j_call: TRBJ2-1; d_call: TRBD2; cdr3_nt: TGCGCCAGCAGTGAAGTCGCGGGAGCTTTGAATGAGCAGTTCTTC; cdr3_aa: CASSEVAGALNEQFF
clone_size: many; v_call: TRBV4-3; j_call: TRBJ2-3; d_call: TRBD1; cdr3_nt: TGCGCCAGCAGCCAACGACAGGGGGCAAAGGTCGATACGCAGTATTTT; cdr3_aa: CASSQRQGAKVDTQYF
clone_size: .; v_call: TRBV29-1; j_call: TRBJ2-5; d_call: TRBD2; cdr3_nt: TGCAGCGTTGACAGGCTAGCGGGGGCCCGGGAGACCCAGTACTTC; cdr3_aa: CSVDRLAGARETQYF
clone_size: .; v_call: TRBV6-6; j_call: TRBJ2-2; d_call: TRBD1; cdr3_nt: TGTGCCAGCAGTCGGGACAGGGCCACCGGGGAGCTGTTTTTT; cdr3_aa: CASSRDRATGELFF
clone_size: .; v_call: TRBV7-2; j_call: TRBJ2-5; d_call: TRBD1; cdr3_nt: TGTGCCAGCAGCATTCGACAGGGAAACCAAGAGACCCAGTACTTC; cdr3_aa: CASSIRQGNQETQYF
clone_size: .; v_call: TRBV9; j_call: TRBJ2-5; d_call: TRBD2; cdr3_nt: TGTGCCAGCAGCGTGACGCCGGGACTAGCGGGACTAGAGTACCAAGAGACCCAGTACTTC; cdr3_aa: CASSVTPGLAGLEYQETQYF
clone_size: .; v_call: TRBV4-3; j_call: TRBJ1-4; d_call: .; cdr3_nt: TGCGCCAGCAGCTCTCACAGGGCCGATAATGAAAAACTGTTTTTT; cdr3_aa: CASSSHRADNEKLFF
clone_size: .; v_call: TRBV29-1; j_call: TRBJ2-1; d_call: .; cdr3_nt: TGCAGCGTATGCCCCACAGGGATCGAAGGTGAGCAGTTCTTC; cdr3_aa: CSVCPTGIEGEQFF
clone_size: .; v_call: TRBV10-2; j_call: TRBJ2-5; d_call: .; cdr3_nt: TGCGCCAGCAGTGAGCCACAAGAGACCCAGTACTTC; cdr3_aa: CASSEPQETQYF
clone_size: once; v_call: TRBV9; j_call: TRBJ2-5; d_call: TRBD1; cdr3_nt: TGTGCCAGCAGCGCAACCCCGGGACAGGGATTAGGGGAGACCCAGTACTTC; cdr3_aa: CASSATPGQGLGETQYF
clone_size: .; v_call: TRBV7-8; j_call: TRBJ1-5; d_call: TRBD1; cdr3_nt: TGTGCCAGCAGCTTAGGTCACAGGGGGCCGGGAAAGTCCCCCAATCAGCCCCAGCATTTT; cdr3_aa: CASSLGHRGPGKSPNQPQHF
clone_size: .; v_call: TRBV5-8; j_call: TRBJ2-5; d_call: .; cdr3_nt: TGTGCCAGCAGCTGGGGAGCGGTGGTGGAGACCCAGTACTTC; cdr3_aa: CASSWGAVVETQYF
clone_size: once; v_call: TRBV2; j_call: TRBJ2-2; d_call: .; cdr3_nt: TGTGCCAGCAGTGAGGAGGGGCTCCGCACCGGGGAGCTGTTTTTT; cdr3_aa: CASSEEGLRTGELFF
clone_size: .; v_call: TRBV27; j_call: TRBJ1-1; d_call: .; cdr3_nt: TGTGCCACCCGATCGACGTCAGGTTGGTACACTGAAGCTTTCTTT; cdr3_aa: CATRSTSGWYTEAFF